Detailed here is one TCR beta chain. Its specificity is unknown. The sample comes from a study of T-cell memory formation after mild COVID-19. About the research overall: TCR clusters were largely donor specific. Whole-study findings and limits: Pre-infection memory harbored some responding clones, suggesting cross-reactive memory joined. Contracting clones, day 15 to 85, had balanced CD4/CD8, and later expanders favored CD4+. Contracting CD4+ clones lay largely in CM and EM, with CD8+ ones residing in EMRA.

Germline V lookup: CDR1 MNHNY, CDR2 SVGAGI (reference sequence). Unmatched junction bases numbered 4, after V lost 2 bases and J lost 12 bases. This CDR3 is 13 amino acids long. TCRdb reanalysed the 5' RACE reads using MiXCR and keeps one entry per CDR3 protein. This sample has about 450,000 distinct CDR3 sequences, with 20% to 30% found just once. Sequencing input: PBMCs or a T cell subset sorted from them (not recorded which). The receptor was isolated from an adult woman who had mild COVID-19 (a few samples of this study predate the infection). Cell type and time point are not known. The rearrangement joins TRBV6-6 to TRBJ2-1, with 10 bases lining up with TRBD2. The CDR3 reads CASSYVLAGVQFF. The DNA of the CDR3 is TGTGCCAGCAGTTACGTCCTAGCGGGGGTGCAGTTCTTC.